Below, one T cell receptor beta chain is given with its context. Its antigen is unidentified. Second-dose timings of about 4 or about 12 weeks were pooled. This entry belongs to a study of T cell responses to AZD1222 COVID-19 vaccine. The study, taken as a whole, reports: CD4 TCRs covered the whole spike, strongest at regions 160-218 and 743-854. Clonal diversity was possibly underestimated, and the donors were mostly white British, with more females.

The CDR3 contains 12 residues. Trimming left V 5 bases short and J 5 bases short, with 7 bases between. Per the germline V gene, CDR1 is LGHDT and CDR2 is YNNKEL (reference sequence). TCRdb keeps only in-frame clones here, not all; method: immunoSEQ multiplex PCR. The sample yields around 150,000 clones, roughly 87% seen once. The TCR originated in an adult who received the AZD1222 COVID-19 vaccine. The chain combines TRBV3-1 (or the pseudogene TRBV3-2) with TRBJ2-1; the D is unclear. Source: peripheral blood, taken 28 days after the second AZD1222 dose. The CDR3 here is CASSFSNNEQFF. The CDR3 DNA sequence: TGTGCCAGCAGCTTTTCTAACAATGAGCAGTTCTTC.